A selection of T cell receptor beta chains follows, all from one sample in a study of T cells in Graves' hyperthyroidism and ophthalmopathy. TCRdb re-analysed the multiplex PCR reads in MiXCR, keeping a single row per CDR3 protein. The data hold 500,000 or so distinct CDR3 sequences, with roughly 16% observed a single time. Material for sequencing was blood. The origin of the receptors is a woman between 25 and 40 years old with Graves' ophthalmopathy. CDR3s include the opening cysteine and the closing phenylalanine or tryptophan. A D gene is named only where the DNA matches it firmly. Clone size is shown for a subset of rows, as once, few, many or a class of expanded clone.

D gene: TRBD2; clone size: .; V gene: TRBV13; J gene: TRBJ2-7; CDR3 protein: CASSFVGAGGPWEQYF; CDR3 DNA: TGTGCCAGCAGCTTTGTGGGAGCGGGAGGGCCTTGGGAGCAGTACTTC
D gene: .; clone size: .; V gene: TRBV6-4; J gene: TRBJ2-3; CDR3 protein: CASSDETPDTQYF; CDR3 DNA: TGTGCCAGCAGTGATGAGACCCCGGATACGCAGTATTTT
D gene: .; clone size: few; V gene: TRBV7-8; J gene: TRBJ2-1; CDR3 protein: CASSVGLDEQFF; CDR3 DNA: TGTGCCAGCAGCGTCGGGCTGGACGAGCAGTTCTTC
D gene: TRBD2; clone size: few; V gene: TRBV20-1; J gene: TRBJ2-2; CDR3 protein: CSARDQIGGSGELFF; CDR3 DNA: TGCAGTGCTAGAGATCAGATCGGCGGGAGCGGGGAGCTGTTTTTT
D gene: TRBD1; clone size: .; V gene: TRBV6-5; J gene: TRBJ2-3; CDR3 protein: CASSSQGVKSTDTQYF; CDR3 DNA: TGTGCCAGCAGTTCACAGGGGGTTAAAAGCACAGATACGCAGTATTTT
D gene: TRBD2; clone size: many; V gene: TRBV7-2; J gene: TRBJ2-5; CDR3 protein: CASSLVGGRGPETQYF; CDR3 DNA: TGTGCCAGCAGCTTAGTCGGCGGGAGGGGGCCAGAGACCCAGTACTTC
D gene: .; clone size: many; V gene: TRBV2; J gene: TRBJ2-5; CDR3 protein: CASSDLTTRETQYF; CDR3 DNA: TGTGCCAGCAGTGATCTGACAACGAGAGAGACCCAGTACTTC
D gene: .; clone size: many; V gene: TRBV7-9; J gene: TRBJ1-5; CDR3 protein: CASSPGLINQPQHF; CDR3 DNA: TGTGCCAGCAGCCCGGGACTGATTAATCAGCCCCAGCATTTT
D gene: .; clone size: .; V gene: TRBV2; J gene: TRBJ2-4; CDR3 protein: CASSEVVTRNIQYF; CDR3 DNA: TGTGCCAGCAGTGAAGTTGTGACGAGGAACATTCAGTACTTC
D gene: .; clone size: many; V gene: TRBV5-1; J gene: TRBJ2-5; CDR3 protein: CASSLGAGEETQYF; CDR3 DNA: TGCGCCAGCAGCTTGGGGGCAGGAGAAGAGACCCAGTACTTC
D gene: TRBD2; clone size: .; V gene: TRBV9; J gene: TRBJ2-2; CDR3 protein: CASSARGSGSTGELFF; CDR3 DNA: TGTGCCAGCAGCGCCCGTGGTAGCGGGTCCACCGGGGAGCTGTTTTTT
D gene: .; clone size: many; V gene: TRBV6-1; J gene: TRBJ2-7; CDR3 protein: CASSVRGPSEQYF; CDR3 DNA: TGTGCCAGCAGTGTCCGGGGCCCCTCCGAGCAGTACTTC
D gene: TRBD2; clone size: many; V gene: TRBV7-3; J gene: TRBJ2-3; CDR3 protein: CASSPRAGGELDTQYF; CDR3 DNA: TGTGCCAGCAGCCCCAGAGCGGGAGGAGAGTTAGATACGCAGTATTTT
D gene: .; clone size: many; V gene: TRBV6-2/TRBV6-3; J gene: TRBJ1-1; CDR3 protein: CASTPLADIEAFF; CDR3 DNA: TGTGCCAGCACCCCCCTAGCCGACATCGAAGCTTTCTTT
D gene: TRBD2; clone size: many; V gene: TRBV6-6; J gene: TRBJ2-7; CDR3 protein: CASSYGLAGGSYEQYF; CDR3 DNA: TGTGCCAGCAGTTACGGACTAGCGGGAGGTTCCTACGAGCAGTACTTC
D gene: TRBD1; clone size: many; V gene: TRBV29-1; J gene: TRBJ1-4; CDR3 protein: CSVEVGQGEKLFF; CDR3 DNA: TGCAGCGTTGAAGTGGGACAGGGTGAAAAACTGTTTTTT
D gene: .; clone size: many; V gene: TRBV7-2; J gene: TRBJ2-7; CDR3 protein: CASSSYPNYEQYF; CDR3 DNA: TGTGCCAGCAGCTCCTACCCAAACTACGAGCAGTACTTC
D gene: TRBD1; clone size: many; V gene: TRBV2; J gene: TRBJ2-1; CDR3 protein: CASSRDRGHEQFF; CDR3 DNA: TGTGCCAGCAGCCGGGACAGGGGCCATGAGCAGTTCTTC
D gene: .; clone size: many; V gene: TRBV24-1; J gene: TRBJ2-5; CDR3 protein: CATSEEDTVRIETQYF; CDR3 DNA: TGTGCCACCAGTGAAGAGGACACGGTGAGGATAGAGACCCAGTACTTC
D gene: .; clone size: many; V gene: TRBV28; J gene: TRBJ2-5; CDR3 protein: CAIQGSQETQYF; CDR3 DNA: TGTGCCATCCAGGGGAGCCAAGAGACCCAGTACTTC
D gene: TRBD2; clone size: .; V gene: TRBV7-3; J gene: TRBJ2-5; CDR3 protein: CASSTSSGWQETQYF; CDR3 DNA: TGTGCCAGCAGCACATCTAGCGGGTGGCAAGAGACCCAGTACTTC
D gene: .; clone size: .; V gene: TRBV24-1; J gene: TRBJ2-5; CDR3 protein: CATSDFGTQYQETQYF; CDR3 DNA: TGTGCCACCAGTGATTTTGGGACACAGTACCAAGAGACCCAGTACTTC
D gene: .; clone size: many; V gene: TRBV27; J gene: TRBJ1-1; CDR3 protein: CASRVSPTHTEAFF; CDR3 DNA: TGTGCCAGCAGGGTCTCTCCGACGCACACTGAAGCTTTCTTT